This TCR beta chain derives from a study of control samples from healthy donors and cancer patients. The CDR3 extends over 14 amino acids. CDR1 is ENHRY, CDR2 SYGVKD, per germline. The V and J ends lost 4 bases and 5 bases respectively, with 11 bases between them. This clone was picked up one time. This table comes from immunoSEQ multiplex PCR, and its TCRdb copy is limited to in-frame clones, with some not included. The table lists 150,000 or so clones, around 88% of them singletons. The rearrangement uses TRBV10-3 and TRBJ2-2; weak D call: TRBD2 (5 bases). What was sequenced was blood. The sequence was obtained from a man aged 18 to 29 in good health. CDR3 residues: CAISVISGTGELFF. The CDR3 DNA follows: TGTGCCATCAGTGTAATATCGGGGACCGGGGAGCTGTTTTTT.